The rows below give T cell receptor beta chains drawn from one sample of a study of blood T cell repertoires in COVID-19. TCRdb keeps only in-frame clones here, not all; method: immunoSEQ multiplex PCR. The sample lists roughly 150,000 clones, around 88% occurring once. Specimen: peripheral blood. The receptors come from a human donor in a cohort sampled during active COVID-19. Both conserved end residues are part of each CDR3. Fields, in order: J gene, V gene, D gene, clone size, CDR3 protein, CDR3 DNA. D genes are given only for firm matches. The listing skips clone size in some rows; elsewhere it reads once, few, many or a size class.

TRBJ2-7 TRBV29-1 - - CSVEGRDNSYEQYF TGCAGCGTTGAGGGGAGGGACAACTCCTACGAGCAGTACTTC
TRBJ1-3 TRBV30 - - CAWSPGTLSGNTIYF TGTGCCTGGAGCCCCGGGACACTCTCTGGAAACACCATATATTTT
TRBJ2-5 TRBV19 TRBD2 - CASSPGLAAVQETQYF TGTGCCAGTAGTCCGGGACTAGCGGCCGTCCAAGAGACCCAGTACTTC
TRBJ1-2 TRBV7-9 TRBD1 - CASSPRDRKYGYTF TGTGCCAGCAGCCCCCGGGACAGAAAATATGGCTACACCTTC
TRBJ1-1 TRBV7-8 TRBD1 - CASSYQGGARNTEAFF TGTGCCAGCAGCTATCAAGGGGGCGCAAGGAACACTGAAGCTTTCTTT
TRBJ2-2 TRBV6-1 TRBD1 - CASSETGRGELFF TGTGCCAGCAGTGAGACAGGGAGAGGGGAGCTGTTTTTT
TRBJ2-2 TRBV28 TRBD1 - CASSPAGTGDTGELFF TGTGCCAGCAGCCCTGCCGGGACAGGGGATACCGGGGAGCTGTTTTTT
TRBJ2-3 TRBV2 - - CASTGVTDTQYF TGTGCCAGCACAGGGGTCACAGATACGCAGTATTTT
TRBJ1-2 TRBV10-3 - - CAISESRNYGYTF TGTGCCATCAGTGAGTCGAGGAACTATGGCTACACCTTC
TRBJ2-2 TRBV18 - - CASSPGQNTGELFF TGTGCCAGCTCACCCGGACAAAACACCGGGGAGCTGTTTTTT
TRBJ2-7 TRBV18 - - CASSPRRSELPYYEQYF TGTGCCAGCTCACCACGGAGGTCAGAGTTACCTTATTACGAGCAGTACTTC
TRBJ1-2 TRBV4-3 - - CASSQERQAPYGYTF TGCGCCAGCAGCCAAGAACGGCAGGCTCCCTATGGCTACACCTTC
TRBJ1-1 TRBV18 - - CASSPTGVEAFF TGTGCCAGCTCACCGACAGGAGTGGAAGCTTTCTTT
TRBJ2-1 TRBV7-6 - - CASSPTGSITYNEQFF TGTGCCAGCAGCCCGACAGGCTCCATAACCTACAATGAGCAGTTCTTC
TRBJ2-7 TRBV30 TRBD1 - CAWSTGGRFEQYF TGTGCCTGGAGTACAGGGGGCCGGTTCGAGCAGTACTTC
TRBJ2-1 TRBV6-5 - - CASSYSSYNEQFF TGTGCCAGCAGTTATAGCTCCTACAATGAGCAGTTCTTC
TRBJ1-4 TRBV5-5 TRBD1 - CASSFGDRSPLGEKLFF TGTGCCAGCAGCTTCGGGGACAGGTCCCCTCTGGGAGAAAAACTGTTTTTT
TRBJ2-7 TRBV7-9 TRBD2 - CASSYPEAGGYEQYF TGTGCCAGCAGTTATCCGGAGGCGGGGGGCTACGAGCAGTACTTC
TRBJ1-2 TRBV18 TRBD1 - CASSPDRDYGYTF TGTGCCAGCTCACCCGACAGGGACTATGGCTACACCTTC
TRBJ1-1 TRBV6-5 - - CASSYGGIEAFF TGTGCCAGCAGTTACGGAGGGATTGAAGCTTTCTTT
TRBJ2-7 TRBV30 - few CAWSGQTYEQYF TGTGCCTGGAGTGGACAGACCTACGAGCAGTACTTC
TRBJ2-3 TRBV29-1 - - CSVASGTNPTDTQYF TGCAGCGTCGCCTCCGGGACAAACCCCACAGATACGCAGTATTTT
TRBJ1-1 TRBV25-1 TRBD1 - CASSPGTAGTEAFF TGTGCCAGCAGCCCCGGGACAGCCGGTACTGAAGCTTTCTTT
TRBJ1-1 TRBV6-2/TRBV6-3 TRBD1 - CASSSQGLNTEAFF TGTGCCAGCAGCTCACAGGGGTTGAACACTGAAGCTTTCTTT
TRBJ1-5 TRBV12-5 - - CASGLGHSSNQPQHF TGTGCTAGTGGTTTGGGACACTCTAGCAATCAGCCCCAGCATTTT
TRBJ1-4 TRBV4-3 TRBD1 - CASSQLEGAREKLFF TGCGCCAGCAGCCAGTTAGAGGGGGCGCGAGAAAAACTGTTTTTT
TRBJ2-6 TRBV19 - once CASSIVSSGSPGANVLTF TGTGCCAGTAGTATAGTTTCTTCGGGGTCCCCTGGGGCCAACGTCCTGACTTTC
TRBJ1-6 TRBV10-3 TRBD1 - CAIRRDSENNSPLHF TGTGCCATCAGGAGGGACAGTGAAAATAATTCACCCCTCCACTTT
TRBJ1-6 TRBV5-1 TRBD1 - CASSSGTVNSPLHF TGCGCCAGCAGCTCCGGGACAGTTAATTCACCCCTCCACTTT
TRBJ1-1 TRBV9 - - CASSVSHSGNTEAFF TGTGCCAGCAGCGTTTCTCACAGTGGGAACACTGAAGCTTTCTTT
TRBJ2-1 TRBV7-2 - - CASSLWGRASYNEQFF TGTGCCAGCAGCTTATGGGGCAGGGCTTCGTACAATGAGCAGTTCTTC
TRBJ1-1 TRBV18 TRBD1 - CASSPPGQGGAGTEAFF TGTGCCAGCTCACCACCGGGACAGGGGGGGGCGGGCACTGAAGCTTTCTTT
TRBJ1-3 TRBV11-2 TRBD1 once CASSLPQGDGGNTIYF TGTGCCAGCAGCTTACCACAGGGGGATGGTGGAAACACCATATATTTT
TRBJ2-7 TRBV5-6 TRBD1 - CASTLYRTGSSYEQYF TGTGCCAGCACCTTATATAGGACAGGAAGCTCCTACGAGCAGTACTTC
TRBJ1-2 TRBV5-4 TRBD1 once CASTDRVNYGYTF TGTGCCAGCACCGACAGGGTTAACTATGGCTACACCTTC
TRBJ1-6 TRBV27 - once CASSLERGSPLHF TGTGCCAGCAGTTTGGAGCGGGGTTCACCCCTCCACTTT
TRBJ2-3 TRBV10-3 TRBD2 - CATSQGLAPVSGTQYF TGTGCCACCTCCCAGGGACTAGCGCCTGTGTCCGGTACGCAGTATTTT
TRBJ2-3 TRBV7-9 TRBD1 - CASSLPAGGGTDTQYF TGTGCCAGCAGCTTACCTGCAGGGGGCGGCACAGATACGCAGTATTTT
TRBJ2-5 TRBV9 - - CASSVGGIGRQETQYF TGTGCCAGCAGCGTAGGAGGAATTGGCAGACAAGAGACCCAGTACTTC
TRBJ1-6 TRBV7-6 - - CASSLALAYDSPLHF TGTGCCAGCAGCTTAGCGCTCGCGTACGATTCACCCCTCCACTTT
TRBJ2-2 TRBV7-2 TRBD2 - CASSLGLPGGSGGELFF TGTGCCAGCAGCTTAGGTCTCCCGGGGGGGTCTGGCGGGGAGCTGTTTTTT
TRBJ2-7 TRBV13 - - CASSLVGGASYEQYF TGTGCCAGCAGCTTAGTAGGGGGGGCCTCCTACGAGCAGTACTTC
TRBJ2-3 TRBV6-5 - - CASSYSRSTDTQYF TGTGCCAGCAGTTATTCCAGGTCCACAGATACGCAGTATTTT
TRBJ2-2 TRBV18 TRBD1 - CASSRTGRSTGELFF TGTGCCAGCTCGCGGACAGGGAGATCAACCGGGGAGCTGTTTTTT
TRBJ1-1 TRBV18 TRBD1 - CASSPYGQGAAFF TGTGCCAGCTCGCCCTACGGGCAGGGGGCGGCTTTCTTT
TRBJ1-2 TRBV4-3 TRBD1 - CASSEKFAQGGLYGYTF TGCGCCAGCAGCGAGAAGTTTGCACAGGGGGGTTTATATGGCTACACCTTC
TRBJ1-2 TRBV10-3 - - CAISGADSYYTF TGTGCCATCAGTGGGGCCGACAGTTACTACACCTTC
TRBJ1-2 TRBV19 TRBD1 - CASSRQGADYGYTF TGTGCCAGTAGCCGACAGGGGGCTGACTATGGCTACACCTTC
TRBJ2-1 TRBV4-2 TRBD1 - CASSLQGAGINEQFF TGTGCCAGCAGCCTACAGGGGGCTGGGATCAATGAGCAGTTCTTC
TRBJ1-1 TRBV7-6 TRBD1 once CASSPRQGMNTEAFF TGTGCCAGCAGCCCCAGACAGGGCATGAACACTGAAGCTTTCTTT